These 21 T cell receptor beta chains share one sample of origin, sequenced in a study of T cell clonotyping in hematopoietic cell transplantation. Sequencing was performed with immunoSEQ multiplex PCR; in TCRdb, only in-frame clones are kept and a portion is missing. The sample consists of under 45,000 clones, 88% of them appearing once. Sequenced: peripheral blood mononuclear cells. The receptors were sampled from a woman aged 40 to 50 in good health. Some clones in this sample may be carry-over from other donors' samples.

A single count supports this clone. The CDR3 DNA reads as TGCAGCGCGGGAGACAGGGGGTACTATGGCTACACCTTC. It yields the protein CSAGDRGYYGYTF. This sequence joins TRBV29-1 and TRBJ1-2; 9 positions match TRBD1. The trim removed 7 bases at V and 3 bases at J, leaving 6 bases unmatched. CDR1 and CDR2 from the germline V gene are SQVTM and ANQGSEA. The CDR3 has 13 residues.

CDR3: CASSLGINTGELFF. CDR3 nucleotides: TGTGCCAGCAGTTTAGGTATAAACACCGGGGAGCTGTTTTTT. The chain uses TRBV28 and TRBJ2-2; D is unresolved. The CDR3 extends over 14 amino acids. The ends were cut back, 2 bases at V and 2 bases at J, with 6 bases in the middle. Germline V CDR1 and CDR2: MDHEN, SYDVKM.

This rearrangement joins TRBV6-6 to TRBJ2-1; no firm D call. This CDR3 is 10 amino acids long. The germline V gene has CDR1 MNHNY and CDR2 SVGAGI (reference sequence). Deletions cut 7 bases from V and 7 bases from J, with 5 bases between. The CDR3 region is CASMGNEQFF. CDR3 nucleotides: TGTGCCAGCATGGGTAATGAGCAGTTCTTC.

Written as DNA, the CDR3 is TGTGCCTGGATTAATCCCTCAGAGGGTTTCTATGGCTACACCTTC. Its protein is CAWINPSEGFYGYTF. This chain uses TRBV30 with TRBJ1-2, with D hard to call. Looked up from germline, CDR1 is GTSNPN and CDR2 is SVGIG (reference sequence). With 4 bases removed from V and 4 bases from J, the gap between germline ends came to 19 bases. This CDR3 region has 15 residues. Drawing the rest from reference TRBV30 and TRBJ1-2, the complete variable domain is SQTIHQWPATLVQPVGSPLSLECTVEGTSNPNLYWYRQAAGRGLQLLFYSVGIGQISSEVPQNLSASRPQDRQFILSSKKLLLSDSGFYLCAWINPSEGFYGYTFGSGTRLTVV.

The rearrangement joins TRBV1 to TRBJ2-7; the D segment call TRBD1 is taken from the table without a DNA check. TRBV1 is a pseudogene segment. The CDR3 covers 16 residues. The CDR3 DNA reads as TGCACCAGCAGCCACCCGACAGGGGTCGGGGTCTACGAGCAGTACTTC. Translation: CTSSHPTGVGVYEQYF.

In its sample, this clone was seen once. V is TRBV6-1 and J is TRBJ2-5, with 7 bases fitting TRBD2. With 9 bases clipped from V and 1 base from J, the junction kept 8 bases outside the gene matches. CDR3 size: 14 residues. CDR1 is MNHNS, CDR2 SASEGT, per germline. The CDR3 bases are TGTGCCAGTTTGCTAGCGGACTTCCAAGAGACCCAGTACTTC. Translation: CASLLADFQETQYF.

The gene calls are TRBV6-5 and TRBJ1-2; TRBD1 might be the D (5 bases). Per the germline V gene, CDR1 is MNHEY and CDR2 is SVGAGI. This CDR3 is 12 amino acids long. Deletions cut 6 bases from V and 4 bases from J, with 9 bases between. Here the CDR3 reads CASRGTAYGYTF. For the CDR3, the DNA is TGTGCCAGCAGGGGGACGGCCTATGGCTACACCTTC.

The chain has TRBV25-1 and TRBJ1-2; D not certain. The CDR3 has 10 amino acids. Between the trimmed V and J ends, which lost 3 bases and 8 bases, there was a span of 4 bases. CDR1 and CDR2 (germline): MGHDK, SYGVNS. CDR3 sequence: CASSDHGYTF. The CDR3 bases are TGTGCCAGCAGTGATCACGGCTACACCTTC.

CDR3 bases: TGTGCCAGCAGTCAAAAACAGGGTTCGGGAGATACGCAGTATTTT. This gives the protein CASSQKQGSGDTQYF. V gene TRBV7-3 combines with J gene TRBJ2-3, with D possibly matching TRBD1 (6 bases). Trimming left V 6 bases short and J 5 bases short, with 18 bases between. Germline loops: CDR1 SGHTA, CDR2 FQGTGA. The CDR3 is made up of 15 amino acids. Complete variable domain (other parts from reference TRBV7-3 and TRBJ2-3): GAGVSQTPSNKVTEKGKYVELRCDPISGHTALYWYRQSLGQGPEFLIYFQGTGAADDSGLPNDRFFAVRPEGSVSTLKIQRTERGDSAVYLCASSQKQGSGDTQYFGPGTRLTVL.

V is TRBV7-3 and J is TRBJ2-2; D ambiguous. The CDR3 totals 11 residues. Germline CDR1 and CDR2: SGHTA and FQGTGA. The ends were cut back, 3 bases at V and 5 bases at J, with 1 base in the middle. For the CDR3, the DNA is TGTGCCAGCAGCTTGACCGGGGAGCTGTTTTTT. This gives the protein CASSLTGELFF.

The table lists this clone with a few counts. CDR3 bases: TGTGCCAGCTCACAGGGACATAACTATGGCTACACCTTC. Translation: CASSQGHNYGYTF. The J gene is TRBJ1-2, the V gene TRBV18; possibly TRBD1 for D (6 bases). V lost 4 bases and J lost 1, with 7 bases in between. The germline CDR1 and CDR2 sequences are KGHSH and LQKENI. The CDR3 has 13 amino acids.

The chain links TRBV11-3 to TRBJ2-7; D possibly corresponds to TRBD1 (6 bases). The V gene's germline CDR1 is SGHNT and CDR2 YENEEA. V was clipped by 5 bases and J by 3 bases, with 11 bases between them. CDR3 length equals 13 residues. This CDR3 is CASSRQENYEQYF. CDR3 bases: TGTGCCAGCAGCCGACAGGAGAACTACGAGCAGTACTTC. The entire variable domain, with the rest obtained from reference TRBV11-3 and TRBJ2-7, is as follows: EAGVVQSPRYKIIEKKQPVAFWCNPISGHNTLYWYLQNLGQGPELLIRYENEEAVDDSQLPKDRFSAERLKGVDSTLKIQPAELGDSAVYLCASSRQENYEQYFGPGTRLTVT.

V is TRBV28 and J is TRBJ2-7, with D possibly matching TRBD1 (6 bases). The V and J ends lost 5 bases and 0 bases respectively, with 20 bases between them. The germline V gene has CDR1 MDHEN and CDR2 SYDVKM. This CDR3 has 17 amino acids. The chain's CDR3 is CASSPTGDTVFSYEQYF. The CDR3 DNA is TGTGCCAGCAGTCCGACCGGGGACACCGTTTTCTCCTACGAGCAGTACTTC.

The V call is TRBV7-8, the J call TRBJ2-7; 7 bases map to TRBD2. The J segment lost 2 bases and the V segment lost 5 bases, leaving 15 bases of the junction unmatched. From germline, CDR1 is SGHVS and CDR2 FQNEAQ. The CDR3 loop spans 17 amino acids. This chain's CDR3 is CASSRTSDPSGPYEQYF. The CDR3 nucleotides are TGTGCCAGCAGCCGCACGTCGGACCCTAGCGGCCCCTACGAGCAGTACTTC.

The V gene is TRBV7-3, the J gene TRBJ2-2, with a possible D match to TRBD1 (6 bases). This CDR3 has 17 residues. Deletions cut 1 base from V and 7 bases from J, with 19 bases between. Germline V gives CDR1 SGHTA, CDR2 FQGTGA. The CDR3 DNA reads as TGTGCCAGCAGCTTAAGGGCCTACGGTGGGGGCGTCGGGGAGCTGTTTTTT. Its protein is CASSLRAYGGGVGELFF.

V is TRBV19 and J is TRBJ2-2; D tentatively reads TRBD1 or TRBD2 (5 bases each). Germline loops: CDR1 LNHDA, CDR2 SQIVND (reference sequence). V lost 5 bases to trimming and J lost 6 bases, with 19 bases between them. The CDR3 length is 16 residues. This chain's CDR3 is CASSPPGAGLSGELFF. Written as DNA, the CDR3 is TGTGCCAGTAGTCCGCCCGGGGCAGGGCTGTCCGGGGAGCTGTTTTTT.

This chain connects TRBV10-2 to TRBJ2-5, with TRBD1 identical over 12 bases. The germline V gene has CDR1 WSHSY and CDR2 SAAADI. J gave up 6 bases and V 5 bases, and 4 bases lay outside the gene matches. The CDR3 totals 14 residues. The CDR3 reads CASSPGTGGKTQYF. CDR3 DNA: TGCGCCAGCAGTCCCGGGACAGGGGGCAAGACCCAGTACTTC.

V usage is TRBV9 and J usage is TRBJ2-2, with 9 bases identical to TRBD2. Trimming took 3 bases from V and 2 from J; bases not matched to a gene: 2. CDR3 length: 15 amino acids. Germline CDR1 and CDR2: SGDLS and YYNGEE. CDR3 protein: CASSAGTSNTGELFF. DNA for the CDR3: TGTGCCAGCAGCGCCGGGACTAGCAACACCGGGGAGCTGTTTTTT.

This chain uses TRBV6-5 with TRBJ1-2; 8 positions agree with TRBD1. V was clipped by 0 bases and J by 11 bases; unmatched bases: 14. The CDR3 loop spans 16 amino acids. Germline CDR1 MNHEY, CDR2 SVGAGI. CDR3: CASSYSPQGGSSGYTF. In DNA form, the CDR3 reads TGTGCCAGCAGTTACTCGCCACAGGGGGGATCAAGTGGTTACACCTTC.

J is TRBJ1-2 and V is TRBV30; TRBD1 agrees at 7 bases. Trimming removed 0 bases from V and 8 bases from J; junction bases left unmatched: 12. CDR3 length equals 15 residues. Per germline, CDR1 GTSNPN and CDR2 SVGIG (reference sequence). CDR3 sequence: CAWSVGGPSPGGYTF. The CDR3 coding sequence is TGTGCCTGGAGTGTAGGGGGCCCATCTCCGGGAGGCTACACCTTC.

The chain combines TRBV27 with TRBJ1-1, with 7 positions matching TRBD1. The V segment lost 4 bases and the J segment 1 base; nucleotides outside the gene matches: 3. This CDR3 comprises 14 residues. CDR1 and CDR2 from the germline V gene are MNHEY and SMNVEV (reference sequence). The CDR3 nucleotides are TGTGCCAGCAGTTCCGGGACAGAGAACACTGAAGCTTTCTTT. Protein: CASSSGTENTEAFF.